A single T cell receptor (beta chain) is shown here with its context. There is no known antigen for this receptor. It has no much larger one-base neighbor in the sample; base qualities were not kept. This sample is drawn from a study of shared clonotypes between healthy human individuals (dated by TCRdb to about 2020). Describing the broader study: A few men and a couple of women, aged 18 to 49 years, made up the cohort. To increase sequencing depth and limit assay-specific biases, different laboratories used diverse techniques to prepare libraries and sequence TCR repertoires. Leukapheresis yielded between about 0.85 and 10 billion PBMCs per donor. For each donor, CD4 naive and CD4 memory were each run on three plates, CD8 naive on two plates, and CD8 memory on one plate. The study deeply sequenced blood TCR repertoires of about five healthy adults to estimate repertoire size and the extent of clonotype sharing between individuals.

The donors were healthy, HIV-negative adults who had no recently reported acute infections or vaccinations. Only Caucasian adults living in Nashville, Tennessee, USA were represented among the donors. Magnetic negative selection was used to enrich CD4+ T cells, after which naive cells were positively selected on CD45RA and the negative fraction became the memory subset. Blood was collected by leukapheresis, and PBMCs were isolated by Ficoll-Histopaque density gradient centrifugation and then cryopreserved in liquid nitrogen vapor phase. Analytical flow cytometry was used to check the purity and quantity of each magnetically sorted T cell population. Each sorted fraction had its genomic DNA isolated and then quantified by UV absorbance on a Nanodrop 2000c. The full study reports these points: Only blood was sampled, and tissue TCR repertoires likely differ from those in blood. Pairwise subsampling led to the expectation that sequencing depth would affect the degree of clonotype sharing among donors. Higher generation probabilities were observed for clonotypes shared by all four sorted-subset donors than for non-shared clonotypes. About 5% of naive CD4, 3% to 4% of naive CD8, roughly 2.5% of memory CD4, and approximately 0.39% of memory CD8 clonotypes were shared across several donors. Estimated clonotype richness was generally larger for naive than for memory subsets. The small number of donors limited the genetic and exposure-history diversity represented. Rarefaction of sorted-subset datasets indicated incomplete sequencing despite the large sequencing depth.

Using the deep immunoSEQ assay, multiplex PCR amplified TCR CDR3 regions from genomic DNA. Genomic DNA extracted from each cell subset was distributed evenly over all wells of several immunoSEQ 96-well plates, and each plate served as one replicate. For sorted subsets, each replicate PCR was loaded with about 200 ng genomic DNA, equivalent to some 31,000 T cell genomes. Purified libraries were measured with a Qubit 3.0 fluorometer, size-checked on a Bioanalyzer 2100, and measured again with the KAPA Library Quantification kit. Every immunoSEQ 96-well plate was sequenced on a separate single-read 150-cycle Illumina NextSeq 550 flow cell. The source study handled its data this way. The immunoSEQ output contained only junctional sequences without quality scores, so filtering could not match that applied to full-length reads. To assign V/J genes and CDR3, sequences were annotated against IMGT germline references using PyIR, a Python wrapper for IgBLAST v1.9. Reads were removed for weak V/J assignments (E-value above 1e-6), missing CDR3, stop codons, out-of-frame junctions, or ambiguous translated residues. V3J clonotypes were defined as sequences sharing the same inferred V gene, J gene, and CDR3 amino acid sequence. To compute the percentage overlap between repertoires, the number of shared unique clonotypes was divided by the size of the smaller repertoire. Richness of each repertoire was evaluated using RTK rarefaction, the Chao1 estimator, and Recon v2.1 estimates of unobserved clonotypes. For all TCRbeta clonotypes obtained by the gDNA method from four donors, generation probabilities were computed with OLGA. TCRdb took this table from immuneACCESS and kept in-frame rearrangements with V and J called. Such tables lack part of the clones; where checked against another copy, unresolved V genes explain under half of the gap, and the rest is unexplained. That table gives V, J and clone size, and the DNA gave D and trimming. The sample yields over a million clones; about 75% were counted once. Jointly, the top ten make up roughly 1.4% of the sample.

The CDR3 covers 13 residues, taking in both the cysteine and the phenylalanine. The kept DNA is CDR3 alone, 39 bases in frame from the first base. V is reduced by 3 bases and J by 6 bases, leaving a spacing of 12 bases between them. Via the germline V gene (reference sequence), CDR1 is WNHNN and CDR2 SYGVQD. The sequenced material came from memory CD4+ T cells sorted from blood. The sample's cell subset or site label is to be understood as: CD45RA-negative fraction. The sequence was collected from a man aged 18-30 years in good health. The chain couples TRBV10-1 to TRBJ2-7; a weak D assignment points to TRBD2 (5 bases agree). The DNA sequence reads TGCGCCAGCAGTGATCGGCTAGCAGGCGAGCAGTACTTC. This translates into CASSDRLAGEQYF.